These T cell receptor beta chains were read from a single sample in a study of T cells in Graves' hyperthyroidism and ophthalmopathy. TCRdb redid the calling of the multiplex PCR reads with MiXCR, one entry per CDR3 protein. The sample carries around 450,000 distinct CDR3 sequences, 15% to 18% recorded once. Sequencing was carried out using blood. These receptors were collected from a woman aged 18-29 years with Graves' hyperthyroidism. CDR3s include the opening cysteine and the closing phenylalanine or tryptophan. D genes are given only for firm matches. Clone size, where shown, is once, few, many, or a class for clones that have expanded.

v_call	d_call	clone_size	j_call	cdr3_aa	cdr3_nt
TRBV2	NA	many	TRBJ2-7	CASSDGANRASDEQYF	TGTGCCAGCAGTGACGGGGCGAATAGGGCTTCCGACGAGCAGTACTTC
TRBV20-1	TRBD2	few	TRBJ2-3	CSARDGAGGIGNTQYF	TGCAGTGCTAGAGATGGGGCGGGAGGGATAGGGAATACGCAGTATTTT
TRBV9	NA	many	TRBJ2-7	CASSPPSYEQYF	TGTGCCAGCTCACCTCCTTCCTACGAGCAGTACTTC
TRBV4-2	TRBD1	few	TRBJ1-5	CASSQEARGYQPQHF	TGTGCCAGCAGCCAAGAGGCCAGGGGGTATCAGCCCCAGCATTTT
TRBV15	TRBD1	NA	TRBJ2-7	CATSGDRSYEQYF	TGTGCCACCAGCGGGGACAGATCCTACGAGCAGTACTTC
TRBV30	NA	many	TRBJ1-5	CAWRAHRDNQPQHF	TGTGCCTGGAGGGCGCACCGGGACAATCAGCCCCAGCATTTT
TRBV24-1	TRBD2	many	TRBJ2-5	CATSDLQAGKAGGTQYF	TGTGCCACCAGTGATTTGCAAGCGGGGAAAGCGGGAGGGACCCAGTACTTC
TRBV30	TRBD2	many	TRBJ2-7	CAWNLAGDRWQYF	TGTGCCTGGAATCTAGCGGGAGATAGGTGGCAGTACTTC
TRBV5-1	NA	many	TRBJ1-6	CASTTGTGSSYNSPLHF	TGCGCCAGCACCACCGGGACTGGGAGCTCCTATAATTCACCCCTCCACTTT
TRBV28	TRBD2	many	TRBJ2-7	CATKRGGNEQYF	TGTGCCACCAAGCGGGGGGGCAACGAGCAGTACTTC
TRBV6-1	NA	few	TRBJ1-1	CASSSQPEIETNTEAFF	TGTGCCAGCAGTTCACAGCCGGAAATCGAGACGAACACTGAAGCTTTCTTT
TRBV24-1	TRBD2	many	TRBJ2-7	CATSDPAGGYEQYF	TGTGCCACCAGTGATCCGGCGGGAGGCTACGAGCAGTACTTC
TRBV19	NA	few	TRBJ1-6	CASSVGRENSPLHF	TGTGCCAGTAGTGTGGGACGGGAAAATTCACCCCTCCACTTT
TRBV6-5	TRBD2	NA	TRBJ2-2	CASSYFLAANTGELFF	TGTGCCAGCAGTTACTTTCTAGCGGCGAACACCGGGGAGCTGTTTTTT
TRBV13	NA	many	TRBJ2-7	CASSFIVGEQYF	TGTGCCAGCAGCTTTATAGTGGGCGAGCAGTACTTC
TRBV7-3	TRBD1	many	TRBJ2-2	CASSLQGDIGELFF	TGTGCCAGCAGCCTACAGGGGGATATAGGGGAGCTGTTTTTT
TRBV30	TRBD1	many	TRBJ2-7	CAWSGVGTASYEQYF	TGTGCCTGGAGCGGAGTCGGGACAGCGTCCTACGAGCAGTACTTC
TRBV9	NA	NA	TRBJ1-4	CASSVETGHNEKLFF	TGTGCCAGCAGCGTAGAGACGGGACATAATGAAAAACTGTTTTTT
TRBV7-9	NA	many	TRBJ1-5	CASSEQEAQPQHF	TGTGCCAGCAGCGAACAGGAGGCTCAGCCCCAGCATTTT
TRBV7-6	NA	many	TRBJ1-1	CASSDALRGTEAFF	TGTGCCAGCAGCGACGCCCTTAGAGGAACTGAAGCTTTCTTT
TRBV2	NA	many	TRBJ2-3	CASRSRGHADTQYF	TGTGCCAGCAGGTCACGGGGGCATGCAGATACGCAGTATTTT
TRBV11-1	TRBD2	many	TRBJ2-7	CASSLAGGRHYEQYF	TGTGCCAGCAGCCTAGCGGGGGGGAGGCACTACGAGCAGTACTTC
TRBV5-1	NA	few	TRBJ2-1	CASSLLGLFGNEQFF	TGCGCCAGCAGCTTGCTAGGGTTGTTTGGGAATGAGCAGTTCTTC
TRBV6-1	NA	many	TRBJ2-7	CAVRRGGKRYEQYF	TGTGCCGTTCGAAGAGGAGGGAAAAGGTACGAGCAGTACTTC
TRBV7-3	NA	many	TRBJ2-5	CASSFGRGETQYF	TGTGCCAGCAGCTTTGGCAGGGGAGAGACCCAGTACTTC
TRBV20-1	NA	many	TRBJ2-3	CSARENGDTQYF	TGCAGTGCTAGAGAAAATGGCGATACGCAGTATTTT
TRBV5-1	TRBD1	few	TRBJ2-5	CANQTGGAQETQYF	TGCGCCAACCAGACAGGGGGGGCCCAAGAGACCCAGTACTTC
TRBV19	NA	many	TRBJ1-1	CASSPTANTEAFF	TGTGCCAGTAGTCCCACGGCGAACACTGAAGCTTTCTTT
TRBV7-8	NA	many	TRBJ1-4	CASSLEGRGEKLFF	TGTGCCAGCAGCTTAGAGGGTCGTGGTGAAAAACTGTTTTTT
TRBV7-2	TRBD2	many	TRBJ2-5	CASSLVSGGFQETQYF	TGTGCCAGCAGCTTGGTTAGCGGGGGATTCCAAGAGACCCAGTACTTC
TRBV20-1	TRBD1	many	TRBJ2-5	CSASGQVQETQYF	TGCAGTGCTTCGGGACAGGTCCAAGAGACCCAGTACTTC
TRBV6-1	NA	many	TRBJ1-2	CASSPLPSAYGYTF	TGTGCCAGCAGTCCCCTGCCTTCGGCCTATGGCTACACCTTC
TRBV6-1	TRBD1	many	TRBJ1-5	CASSPDRVYQPQHF	TGTGCCAGCAGTCCAGACAGGGTGTATCAGCCCCAGCATTTT
TRBV7-6	TRBD2	few	TRBJ2-7	CASSFSGTHGKQYF	TGTGCCAGCAGCTTTAGCGGGACGCATGGCAAGCAGTACTTC